Sequencing of this T cell receptor (beta chain) was carried out in a study of T cell changes during pregnancy in multiple sclerosis. V was cut by 4 bases and J by 1 base, with 13 bases left in between. CDR3 length: 16 amino acids. CDR1 is SEHNR, CDR2 FQNEAQ, per germline (reference sequence). The assay was immunoSEQ multiplex PCR, and TCRdb's table has in-frame clones only and misses some. The sample consists of tens of thousands of clones, approximately 89% of them appearing once. This rearrangement joins TRBV7-9 to TRBJ1-4; tentatively, D is TRBD1 (5 bases). This receptor was taken from a female donor with multiple sclerosis, enrolled in a pregnancy study. Sample: peripheral blood, taken before pregnancy. DNA of the CDR3: TGTGCCAGCAGCTCCCCCCTCGGGGGAACTAATGAAAAACTGTTTTTT. Translation: CASSSPLGGTNEKLFF.